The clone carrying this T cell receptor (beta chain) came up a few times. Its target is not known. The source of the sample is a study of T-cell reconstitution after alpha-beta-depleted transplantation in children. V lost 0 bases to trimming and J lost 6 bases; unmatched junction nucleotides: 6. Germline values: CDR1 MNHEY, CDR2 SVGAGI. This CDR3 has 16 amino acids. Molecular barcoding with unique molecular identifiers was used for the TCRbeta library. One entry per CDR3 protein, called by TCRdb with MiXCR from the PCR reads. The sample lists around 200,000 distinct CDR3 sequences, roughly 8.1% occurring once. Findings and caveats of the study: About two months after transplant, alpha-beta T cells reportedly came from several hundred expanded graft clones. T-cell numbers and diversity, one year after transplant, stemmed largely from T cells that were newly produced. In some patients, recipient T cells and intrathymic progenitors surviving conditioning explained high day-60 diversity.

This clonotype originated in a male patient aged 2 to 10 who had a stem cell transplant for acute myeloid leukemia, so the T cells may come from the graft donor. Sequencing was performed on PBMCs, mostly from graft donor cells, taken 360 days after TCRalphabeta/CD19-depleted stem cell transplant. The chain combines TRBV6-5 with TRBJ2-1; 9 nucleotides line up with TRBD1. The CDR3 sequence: CASSYSDPGQGNEQFF. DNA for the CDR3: TGTGCCAGCAGTTACTCCGATCCGGGACAGGGCAATGAGCAGTTCTTC.